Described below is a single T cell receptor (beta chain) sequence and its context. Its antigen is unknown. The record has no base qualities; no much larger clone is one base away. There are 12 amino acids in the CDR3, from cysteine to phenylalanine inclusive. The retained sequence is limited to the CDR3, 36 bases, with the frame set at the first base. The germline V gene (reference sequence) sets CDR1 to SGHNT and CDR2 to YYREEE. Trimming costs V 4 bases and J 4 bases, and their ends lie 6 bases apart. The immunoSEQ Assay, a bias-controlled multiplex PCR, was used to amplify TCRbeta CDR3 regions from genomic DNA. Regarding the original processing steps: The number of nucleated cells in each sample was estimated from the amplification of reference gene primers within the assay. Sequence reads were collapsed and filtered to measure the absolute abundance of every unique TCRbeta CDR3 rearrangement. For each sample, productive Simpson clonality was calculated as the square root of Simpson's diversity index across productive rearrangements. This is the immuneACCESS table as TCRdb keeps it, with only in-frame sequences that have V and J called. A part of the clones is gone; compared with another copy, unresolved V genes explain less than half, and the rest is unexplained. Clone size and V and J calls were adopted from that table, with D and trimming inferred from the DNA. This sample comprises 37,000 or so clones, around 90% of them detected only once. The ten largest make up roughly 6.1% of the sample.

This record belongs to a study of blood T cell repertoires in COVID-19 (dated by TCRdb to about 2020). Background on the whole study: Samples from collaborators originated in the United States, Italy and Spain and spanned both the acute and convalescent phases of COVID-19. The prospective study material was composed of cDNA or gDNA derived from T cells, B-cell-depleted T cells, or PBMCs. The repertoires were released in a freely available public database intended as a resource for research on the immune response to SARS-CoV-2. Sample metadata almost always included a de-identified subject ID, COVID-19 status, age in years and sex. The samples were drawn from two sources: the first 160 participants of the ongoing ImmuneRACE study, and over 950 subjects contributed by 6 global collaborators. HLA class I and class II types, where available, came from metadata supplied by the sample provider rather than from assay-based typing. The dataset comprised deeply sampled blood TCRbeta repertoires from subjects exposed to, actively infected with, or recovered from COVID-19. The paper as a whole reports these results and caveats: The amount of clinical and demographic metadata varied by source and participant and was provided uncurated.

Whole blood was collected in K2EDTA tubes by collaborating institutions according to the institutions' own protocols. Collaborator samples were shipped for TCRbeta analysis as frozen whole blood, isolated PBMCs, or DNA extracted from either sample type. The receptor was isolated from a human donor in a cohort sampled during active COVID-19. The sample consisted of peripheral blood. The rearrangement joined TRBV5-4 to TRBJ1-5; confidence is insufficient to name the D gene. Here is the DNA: TGTGCCAGCAGCCCTAGAAATCAGCCCCAGCATTTT. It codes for CASSPRNQPQHF.